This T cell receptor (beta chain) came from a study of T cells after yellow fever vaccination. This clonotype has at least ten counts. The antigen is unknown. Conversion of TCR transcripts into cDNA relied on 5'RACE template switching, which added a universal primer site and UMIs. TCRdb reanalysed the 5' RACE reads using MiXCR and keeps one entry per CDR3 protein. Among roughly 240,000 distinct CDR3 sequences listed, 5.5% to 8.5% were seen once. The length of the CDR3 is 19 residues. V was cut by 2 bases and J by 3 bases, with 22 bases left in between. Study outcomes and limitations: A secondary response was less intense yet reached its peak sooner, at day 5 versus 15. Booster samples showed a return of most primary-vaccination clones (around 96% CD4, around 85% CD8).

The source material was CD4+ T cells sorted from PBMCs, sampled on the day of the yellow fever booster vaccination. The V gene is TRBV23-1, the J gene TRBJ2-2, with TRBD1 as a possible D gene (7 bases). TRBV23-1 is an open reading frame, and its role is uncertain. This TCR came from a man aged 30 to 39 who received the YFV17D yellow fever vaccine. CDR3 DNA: TGCGCCAGCAGTCAAGAGAATAATGCGGGACAGTTAGACACCGGGGAGCTGTTTTTT. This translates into CASSQENNAGQLDTGELFF.